The T cell receptor beta chain under discussion was sequenced for a study of CD8+CD57+ T cells in acquired aplastic anemia (dated by TCRdb to about 2018). At the level of the whole study: On average, sorted CD4+ and CD8+ cells yielded around 3.1 ug of extracted DNA, with a range of about 0.19 to 30 ug. CD8+CD57+ expansion was defined as frequency above the mean frequency observed in healthy subjects.

The patients picked for sequencing were ones in whom flow cytometry had shown an expansion of CD8+CD57+ cells. Every patient had severe acquired aplastic anemia, diagnosed using the International Study of Aplastic Anemia and Agranulocytosis and Camitta criteria. At the time blood was sampled, none of the patients had received any therapy. The study deep-sequenced TCR repertoires of sorted CD4+ and CD8+ blood T cells from severe aplastic anemia patients and healthy subjects. Patients were enrolled under clinicaltrials.gov protocols 00001620, 01623167, 00001397, 00071045, 00081523 and 00961064 in the USA. Ficoll-Paque density gradient centrifugation was used to isolate peripheral blood mononuclear cells. Before DNA extraction, CD4+ and CD8+ T cells were sorted by FACS or by magnetic beads. TCR beta VDJ combination and CDR3 sequence profiling used genomic DNA as the template. TCR repertoire sequencing was run on an Illumina HiSeq 2000. The original methods were these. TRBV/TRBJ rearrangement plots, CDR3 size and DJ length profiles, and Simpson's diversity index were used to assess repertoires. The most abundant DNA sequence in the deep sequencing data was defined as the immunodominant clone. CDR3 amino acid sequences were screened for sharing across subjects and were compared with published repertoires and the VDJdb database. TCRdb reran the public reads through fastp at Q25 and MiXCR, keeping productive beta chains. Identical CDR3 proteins give one entry, which carries the most common genes and DNA. The V and J calls and clone size come from TCRdb's table, not from the authors' own analysis. Across this sample there are more than 200,000 distinct CDR3 sequences, with about half seen only once. The ten most abundant clones make up 15% to 20% of the sample.

What the authors observed across the whole study: Twenty-nine CD8+ CDR3 sequences were shared between patients and controls but appeared highly expressed in patients and within their immunodominant clones. Patients and healthy controls showed no significant difference in CD8+ Simpson's diversity (P=0.060).

For this clonotype: Its binding antigen is unknown. No base quality information exists; no much larger clone differs at one position.

The germline V gene provides CDR1 SNHLY and CDR2 FYNNEI. Germline trimming amounts to 0 bases on V and 7 bases on J, with 2 as the count of junction bases outside the gene matches. The CDR3 has 14 amino acids, counting the end cysteine and phenylalanine. The only DNA kept is the CDR3, 42 bases in frame from the first base. The sequence joins TRBV2 to TRBJ2-2; a stretch of 7 junction bases matches TRBD2. The sample was sorted CD4+, CD8+, or CD8+CD57+ T cells (not recorded which) from PBMCs. The sequence was obtained from a human donor with aplastic anemia. The nucleotide sequence reads TGTGCCAGCAGTGAAGCCGGCGGGGGCGGGGAGCTGTTTTTT. It translates to CASSEAGGGGELFF.